A selection of T cell receptor beta chains follows, all from one sample in a study of T cells after yellow fever vaccination. MiXCR, run by TCRdb on the 5' RACE reads, gives a single entry per CDR3 protein. This table has around 530,000 distinct CDR3 sequences, 17% appearing once. The sample in question was PBMCs, obtained 5 to 6 days after the first yellow fever vaccination. The origin of the receptors is a man between 18 and 29 years old who received the YFV17D yellow fever vaccine. Both conserved end residues are part of each CDR3. The order of the fields is V gene, CDR3 protein.

TRBV20-1 | CSATRSNQPQHF
TRBV6-1 | CASSPQGANEQYF
TRBV19 | CASSIQVNTEAFF
TRBV23-1 | CANSGSGTGELFF
TRBV7-2 | CASSFSSLAGELFF
TRBV14 | CASSQDWETGGRETQYF
TRBV28 | CASSSWDTQYF
TRBV12-3/TRBV12-4 | CASSPGQGWGYGYTF
TRBV12-3/TRBV12-4 | CASSPISGGLETQYF
TRBV9 | CASSVGYHTTDTQYF
TRBV7-9 | CASSFPRTSGPRGTQYF
TRBV15 | CATSRRGDNEQFF
TRBV6-5 | CASSYSLRDSYEQYF
TRBV7-9 | CASSPQGETQYF
TRBV5-4 | CASSLAQKANTGELFF
TRBV3-1 | CASSQERASETQYF
TRBV7-3 | CASSLLRGTRMNTEAFF
TRBV4-3 | CASSSAGAANEKLFF
TRBV6-1 | CASSELAGAPSYEQYF
TRBV12-3/TRBV12-4 | CASSRLAGEDEQFF
TRBV5-6 | CASSSRQGGEAFF
TRBV12-3/TRBV12-4 | CASSLTLTGELFF
TRBV7-9 | CASSPPVSNEKLFF
TRBV5-1 | CASSEGDRSSSGANVLTF
TRBV12-3/TRBV12-4 | CASSPTGGFGEATNEKLFF
TRBV20-1 | CSAGNSGGMSYEQYF
TRBV5-4 | CASSSRPTLTINYGYTF
TRBV5-1 | CASSFTGESYEQYF
TRBV4-3 | CASSQAGAYTQYF
TRBV6-5 | CASSYSSLGNSPLHF
TRBV7-6 | CASSSFGTEAFF
TRBV15 | CATSPGGGIYGYTF
TRBV4-2 | CASSQQDPYNSPLHF
TRBV11-2 | CASSPLGQEYGYTF
TRBV20-1 | CSASPRGAYNEQFF
TRBV2 | CASRGGSRDTDTQYF
TRBV7-3 | CASSLRDRGLSTGELFF
TRBV28 | CASSRGGFLLSGANVLTF
TRBV27 | CASSFTPTGNQPQHF
TRBV6-2/TRBV6-3 | CASRGLPTDTQYF
TRBV5-1 | CASSLPGYEQYF
TRBV10-3 | CAIRPTGDSGELFF
TRBV20-1 | CSAREAVSNPDTQYF
TRBV6-5 | CASSYRDTNTEAFF
TRBV24-1 | CATSDGGETQYF
TRBV9 | CASSAPMGTGELFF
TRBV7-8 | CASSRQSGDEQFF
TRBV7-2 | CASMTYRGKGTGELFF
TRBV7-9 | CASSLNARPQHF
TRBV20-1 | CSAGYTMNTEAFF